Below, 17 T cell receptor beta chains from the same sample are listed, as sequenced in a study of T-cell memory formation after mild COVID-19. One entry per CDR3 protein results from TCRdb running MiXCR on the 5' RACE reads. The table records more than 70,000 distinct CDR3 sequences, 11% to 15% of them present only once. Material: PBMCs or a T cell subset sorted from them (not recorded which). All receptors come from an adult woman who had mild COVID-19 (a few samples of this study predate the infection). Cell type and time point are not known.

There are many counts of this clonotype. The chain combines TRBV20-1 with TRBJ2-5, with no clear D. This CDR3 contains 13 residues. CDR1 and CDR2 (germline): DFQATT, SNEGSKA (reference sequence). The ends were cut back, 1 base at V and 1 base at J, with 7 bases in the middle. In DNA form, the CDR3 reads TGCAGTGCTAGAGGCTTTGGCCAAGAGACCCAGTACTTC. Translated, it gives CSARGFGQETQYF.

This clonotype occurred a few times. This chain links TRBV7-9 with TRBJ2-1; 13 bases line up with TRBD2. The CDR3 has 15 residues. Per germline, CDR1 SEHNR and CDR2 FQNEAQ (reference sequence). V shed 5 bases, J shed 7 bases, and the junction held 5 bases outside the gene matches. The CDR3 here is CASSNGLAGVNEQFF. As DNA, the CDR3 is TGTGCCAGCAGCAATGGACTAGCGGGAGTAAATGAGCAGTTCTTC. Full variable domain (missing parts from reference TRBV7-9 and TRBJ2-1): DTGVSQNPRHKITKRGQNVTFRCDPISEHNRLYWYRQTLGQGPEFLTYFQNEAQLEKSRLLSDRFSAERPKGSFSTLEIQRTEQGDSAMYLCASSNGLAGVNEQFFGPGTRLTVL.

The CDR3 sequence: CASSPIAGDYNEQFF. The CDR3 nucleotides read TGTGCCAGCAGCCCGATAGCGGGAGACTACAATGAGCAGTTCTTC. The chain is built from TRBV7-3 and TRBJ2-1; 9 bases fit TRBD2. Trimming removed 5 bases from V and 3 bases from J; junction bases left unmatched: 5. The germline V gene encodes CDR1 SGHTA and CDR2 FQGTGA. The CDR3 is 15 amino acids.

This clonotype came up many times. This sequence joins TRBV7-2 and TRBJ2-7; a possible D gene is TRBD1 (6 bases). The CDR3 totals 16 residues. Trimming took 7 bases from V and 0 from J, leaving 19 bases between them. Germline CDR1 SGHTA, CDR2 FQGNSA. The CDR3 nucleotides read TGTGCCAGCAAGGCCCCGACAGGTGCCTTCTCCTACGAGCAGTACTTC. It yields the protein CASKAPTGAFSYEQYF.

This clonotype was observed a few times. CDR3 sequence: CASSVGRGPGYEQYF. The CDR3 bases are TGTGCCAGCAGCGTGGGAAGGGGCCCCGGGTACGAGCAGTACTTC. The rearrangement links TRBV9 to TRBJ2-7; TRBD1 might be the D (5 bases). CDR1 and CDR2 (germline): SGDLS, YYNGEE. The CDR3 has 15 residues. Trimming took 2 bases from V and 4 from J, leaving 16 bases between them.

This clonotype was counted only a few times. The chain has TRBV10-3 and TRBJ1-2; 7 bases are shared with TRBD1. Germline lookup yields CDR1 ENHRY and CDR2 SYGVKD. This CDR3 region has 14 residues. V lost 0 bases, J lost 6 bases, and 4 bases stayed unmatched. The CDR3 DNA is TGTGCCATCAGTGAGTCCCGGGACAGCCATGGCTACACCTTC. Residues: CAISESRDSHGYTF.

CDR3: CASSQDSRESRYGYTF. The CDR3 region has the DNA TGCGCCAGCAGCCAAGATTCCAGGGAAAGTCGGTATGGCTACACCTTC. The rearrangement joins TRBV4-3 to TRBJ1-2; perhaps TRBD1 as D (5 bases). CDR1 LGHNA and CDR2 YSLEER come from the germline V gene. The CDR3 covers 16 residues. V lost 0 bases, J lost 5 bases, and 16 bases lay in between.

The sample holds a few counts of this clonotype. This chain links TRBV14 with TRBJ2-7; TRBD2 matches at 10 bases. Germline CDR1 is SGHDN and CDR2 is FVKESK. This CDR3 spans 15 amino acids. The J segment lost 4 bases and the V segment lost 0 bases, leaving 3 bases of the junction unmatched. Written as DNA, the CDR3 is TGTGCCAGCAGCCAAGACCTAGCGGGGGAATACGAGCAGTACTTC. It specifies CASSQDLAGEYEQYF.

The table lists this clonotype with a few counts. The V call is TRBV7-9, the J call TRBJ2-1; D remains ambiguous. CDR1 SEHNR and CDR2 FQNEAQ come from the germline V gene (reference sequence). This CDR3 has 13 residues. Trimming left V 1 base short and J 8 bases short, with 9 bases between. The CDR3: CASSLEGRDEQFF. The CDR3 bases are TGTGCCAGCAGCTTAGAAGGCCGGGATGAGCAGTTCTTC.

This clonotype was observed a handful of times. This chain joins TRBV6-5 and TRBJ2-5; TRBD1 agrees at 8 bases. Germline CDR1 MNHEY, CDR2 SVGAGI. The CDR3 spans 15 residues. Losses at the gene ends were 8 bases for V and 1 base for J; bases not matched to a gene: 9. In DNA form, the CDR3 reads TGTGCCAGCGGGGCGACAGGGGCATTCCAAGAGACCCAGTACTTC. The encoded protein is CASGATGAFQETQYF.

The chain couples TRBV7-9 to TRBJ2-3; the D is unclear. This CDR3 contains 16 residues. Trimming cost V 8 bases and J 4 bases, with 22 bases left between them. Per the germline V gene, CDR1 is SEHNR and CDR2 is FQNEAQ (reference sequence). DNA for the CDR3: TGTGCCAGCCTCTCTAGGTGGGATTCTGGCGCAGATACGCAGTATTTT. It encodes CASLSRWDSGADTQYF.

This clonotype was detected only a few times. The chain recombines TRBV24-1 with TRBJ2-7, with 8 bases aligning to TRBD2. The CDR3 has 16 amino acids. Germline V gives CDR1 KGHDR, CDR2 SFDVKD. Trimming at V came to 3 bases and at J to 4 bases, leaving 10 bases not matched to a gene. CDR3 DNA sequence: TGTGCCACCAGTGATCCCCGAGCGGGAGTTAGGTACGAGCAGTACTTC. This gives the protein CATSDPRAGVRYEQYF.

This sequence joins TRBV7-6 and TRBJ2-7, with 8 bases lining up with TRBD1. Per germline, CDR1 SGHVS and CDR2 FNYEAQ. This CDR3 spans 15 amino acids. Unmatched junction bases numbered 8, after V lost 5 bases and J lost 2 bases. The CDR3 spells CASSAGTGGTYEQYF. Here the CDR3 DNA reads TGTGCCAGCAGCGCCGGGACAGGCGGGACCTACGAGCAGTACTTC.

The rearrangement uses TRBV10-3 and TRBJ2-5; 12 bases are shared with TRBD1. Germline lookup yields CDR1 ENHRY and CDR2 SYGVKD. The CDR3 has 16 residues. The V and J ends lost 5 bases and 4 bases, in that order; junction bases with no gene match: 8. For the CDR3, the DNA is TGTGCCATCAGTAAGGGACAGGGGGCTTTGGGAGAGACCCAGTACTTC. Translating it yields CAISKGQGALGETQYF.

The chain has TRBV14 and TRBJ1-6, with D uncertain. The CDR3 loop spans 17 amino acids. The germline V and J ends were trimmed by 0 bases and 7 bases, with 16 bases remaining between them. CDR1 is SGHDN, CDR2 FVKESK, per germline. CDR3 nucleotides: TGTGCCAGCAGCCAAGAAGTAGGGTTTTTGGGGAATTCACCCCTCCACTTT. This codes for CASSQEVGFLGNSPLHF.

The rearrangement links TRBV29-1 to TRBJ2-2; TRBD1 aligns across 8 bases. The CDR3 is 13 residues long. Germline assignment: CDR1 SQVTM and CDR2 ANQGSEA. V lost 8 bases, J lost 9 bases, and 11 bases stayed unmatched. This CDR3 reads CSPKDRVGRELFF. The CDR3, as DNA: TGCAGCCCCAAGGACAGGGTCGGACGGGAGCTGTTTTTT.

This chain uses TRBV7-9 with TRBJ2-1, with 11 bases fitting TRBD2. The V gene's germline CDR1 is SEHNR and CDR2 FQNEAQ (reference sequence). The CDR3 has 14 amino acids. V lost 5 bases and J lost 6; bases outside the gene matches: 3. The CDR3 protein is CASSLGTSGNEQFF. Here the CDR3 DNA reads TGTGCCAGCAGCCTCGGGACTAGCGGCAATGAGCAGTTCTTC. The variable domain in full, with the rest retrieved from reference TRBV7-9 and TRBJ2-1, is DTGVSQNPRHKITKRGQNVTFRCDPISEHNRLYWYRQTLGQGPEFLTYFQNEAQLEKSRLLSDRFSAERPKGSFSTLEIQRTEQGDSAMYLCASSLGTSGNEQFFGPGTRLTVL.